The 9 T cell receptor beta chains below come from one sample, sequenced in a study of CXCR4 blockade with PD-1 therapy in pancreatic cancer. Produced via immunoSEQ multiplex PCR; TCRdb's table is partial and in-frame only. The sample holds fewer than 900 clones; about 46% are singletons and the top ten take about an eighth. Sequences were obtained from tumor tissue. The receptors come from a human donor with pancreatic ductal adenocarcinoma.

The chain recombines TRBV29-1 with TRBJ1-4; TRBD1 matches at 7 bases. From germline, CDR1 is SQVTM and CDR2 ANQGSEA. This CDR3 spans 14 amino acids. The J segment lost 2 bases and the V segment lost 3 bases, leaving 3 bases of the junction unmatched. Written as DNA, the CDR3 is TGCAGCGTTGACCAGGGGGGGACTAATGAAAAACTGTTTTTT. Protein: CSVDQGGTNEKLFF. Filled out from reference TRBV29-1 and TRBJ1-4, the complete variable domain reads SAVISQKPSRDICQRGTSLTIQCQVDSQVTMMFWYRQQPGQSLTLIATANQGSEATYESGFVIDKFPISRPNLTFSTLTVSNMSPEDSSIYLCSVDQGGTNEKLFFGSGTQLSVL.

The rearrangement links TRBV6-8 to TRBJ1-5, with unresolved D. Trimming took off 6 bases at V and 2 bases at J, with 11 bases between the two ends. Germline CDR1 MNHGY, CDR2 SAAAGT. CDR3 length equals 14 residues. CDR3 in DNA: TGTGCCAGCAGCTTCGACAACCGCAATCAGCCCCAGCATTTT. Translation: CASSFDNRNQPQHF.

This clone was seen a single time. The chain employs TRBV18 and TRBJ1-3; unclear D gene. The CDR3 totals 13 residues. The V and J ends lost 5 bases and 0 bases respectively, with 5 bases between them. Germline V gives CDR1 KGHSH, CDR2 LQKENI. For the CDR3, the DNA is TGTGCCAGCTCAACGAACTCTGGAAACACCATATATTTT. Amino acid sequence: CASSTNSGNTIYF.

This CDR3 reads CSVVLGNSAGGEQYF. Here the CDR3 DNA reads TGCAGCGTTGTCTTAGGGAATTCAGCTGGTGGCGAGCAGTACTTC. The chain couples TRBV29-1 to TRBJ2-7; D not resolved. This CDR3 comprises 15 residues. Per germline, CDR1 SQVTM and CDR2 ANQGSEA. Trimming removed 4 bases at V and 6 bases at J, with 22 bases between.

J is TRBJ1-1 and V is TRBV30; D remains ambiguous. The germline V and J ends were trimmed by 4 bases and 1 base, with 10 bases remaining between them. Germline CDR1 reads GTSNPN; CDR2 reads SVGIG (reference sequence). The CDR3 runs to 13 residues. The CDR3 DNA sequence: TGTGCCTGGATTCGGACGGGGAACACTGAAGCTTTCTTT. Its protein product is CAWIRTGNTEAFF. The whole variable domain, remainder taken from reference TRBV30 and TRBJ1-1, is SQTIHQWPATLVQPVGSPLSLECTVEGTSNPNLYWYRQAAGRGLQLLFYSVGIGQISSEVPQNLSASRPQDRQFILSSKKLLLSDSGFYLCAWIRTGNTEAFFGQGTRLTVV.

The chain recombines TRBV29-1 with TRBJ2-5; D uncertain. The CDR3 covers 12 residues. Trimming took off 7 bases at V and 2 bases at J, with 11 bases between the two ends. Germline loops: CDR1 SQVTM, CDR2 ANQGSEA. CDR3 residues: CSANRAQETQYF. In nucleotides, the CDR3 is TGCAGCGCGAATAGAGCTCAAGAGACCCAGTACTTC.

The rearrangement joins TRBV6-8 to TRBJ2-1; TRBD2 aligns across 12 bases. This CDR3 is built from 15 residues. Germline values: CDR1 MNHGY, CDR2 SAAAGT. V trimming: 10 bases; J trimming: 4 bases; junction bases outside the gene matches: 8. For the CDR3, the DNA is TGTGCCACACGACTAGCGGGAGCCAAATACAATGAGCAGTTCTTC. Protein product: CATRLAGAKYNEQFF.

The V call is TRBV5-1, the J call TRBJ2-5; TRBD1 aligns across 7 bases. Germline CDR1 is SGHRS and CDR2 is YFSETQ. CDR3 length equals 17 residues. The V segment lost 6 bases and the J segment 4 bases; nucleotides outside the gene matches: 18. In DNA form, the CDR3 reads TGCGCCAGCACCCCAACTGCCGGGACAGAATATTTAGAGACCCAGTACTTC. The encoded protein is CASTPTAGTEYLETQYF.

V is TRBV19 and J is TRBJ2-7, with D possibly TRBD2 on 5 matching bases. V was shortened by 3 bases and J by 3 bases, with 12 bases between the two germline ends. Germline-derived CDR1 and CDR2 are LNHDA and SQIVND (reference sequence). The CDR3 loop spans 14 amino acids. For the CDR3, the DNA is TGTGCCAGTAGTATTTTTTCCGGGAACTACGAGCAGTACTTC. Protein product: CASSIFSGNYEQYF. Looking up the rest from reference TRBV19 and TRBJ2-7 gives the full variable domain: DGGITQSPKYLFRKEGQNVTLSCEQNLNHDAMYWYRQDPGQGLRLIYYSQIVNDFQKGDIAEGYSVSREKKESFPLTVTSAQKNPTAFYLCASSIFSGNYEQYFGPGTRLTVT.